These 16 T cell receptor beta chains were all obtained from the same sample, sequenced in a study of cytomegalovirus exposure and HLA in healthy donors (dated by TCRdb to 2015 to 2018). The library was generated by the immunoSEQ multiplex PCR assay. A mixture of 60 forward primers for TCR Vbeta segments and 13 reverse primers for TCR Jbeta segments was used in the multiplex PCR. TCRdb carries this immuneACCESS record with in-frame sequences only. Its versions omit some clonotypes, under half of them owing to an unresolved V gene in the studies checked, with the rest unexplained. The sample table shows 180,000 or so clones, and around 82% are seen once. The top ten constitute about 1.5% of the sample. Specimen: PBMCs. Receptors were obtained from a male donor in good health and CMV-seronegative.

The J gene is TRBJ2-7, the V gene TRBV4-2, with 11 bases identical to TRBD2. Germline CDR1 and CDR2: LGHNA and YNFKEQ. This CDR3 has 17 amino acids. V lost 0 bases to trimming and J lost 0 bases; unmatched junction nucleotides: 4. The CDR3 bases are TGTGCCAGCAGCCAAGATTGGGGGACTAGCGGCTCCTACGAGCAGTACTTC. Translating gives CASSQDWGTSGSYEQYF.

CDR3 region: CATGPGQGLTYTF. Here the CDR3 DNA reads TGTGCCACCGGGCCGGGACAGGGATTAACCTACACCTTC. The J gene is TRBJ1-2, the V gene TRBV6-4, with 9 bases matching TRBD1. This CDR3 comprises 13 residues. The germline gives CDR1 MRHNA, CDR2 SNTAGT. J gave up 10 bases and V 10 bases, and 13 bases lay outside the gene matches.

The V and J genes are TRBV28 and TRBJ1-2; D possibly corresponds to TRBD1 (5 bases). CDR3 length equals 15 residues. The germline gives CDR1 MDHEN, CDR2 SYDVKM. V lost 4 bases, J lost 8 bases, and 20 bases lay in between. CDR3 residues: CASSSPTGTTSGYTF. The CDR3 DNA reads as TGTGCCAGCAGTTCCCCTACCGGGACTACGTCCGGCTACACCTTC.

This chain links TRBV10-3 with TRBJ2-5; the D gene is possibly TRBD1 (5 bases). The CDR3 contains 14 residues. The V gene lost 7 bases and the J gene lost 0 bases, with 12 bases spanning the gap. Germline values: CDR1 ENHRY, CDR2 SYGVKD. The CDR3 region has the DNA TGTGCCATCACTAGGACACCGTACCAAGAGACCCAGTACTTC. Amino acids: CAITRTPYQETQYF.

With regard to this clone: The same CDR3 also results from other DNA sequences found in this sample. In nucleotides, the CDR3 is TGTGCCAGCAGCGTCGGCGGGCCGAACACTGAAGCTTTCTTT. Its protein product is CASSVGGPNTEAFF. This chain uses TRBV9 with TRBJ1-1; D is uncertain. CDR3 length: 14 amino acids. The germline V gene encodes CDR1 SGDLS and CDR2 YYNGEE. Trimming removed 2 bases from V and 1 base from J, with 9 bases in between.

CDR3 sequence reads: CAIRGEDTQYF. The CDR3 DNA sequence: TGTGCCATCAGAGGGGAAGATACGCAGTATTTT. The V call is TRBV10-3, the J call TRBJ2-3, with D possibly being TRBD1 (5 bases). CDR3 length equals 11 residues. Germline V gene sequence: CDR1 ENHRY, CDR2 SYGVKD. V gave up 6 bases and J gave up 5 bases, with 6 bases separating them.

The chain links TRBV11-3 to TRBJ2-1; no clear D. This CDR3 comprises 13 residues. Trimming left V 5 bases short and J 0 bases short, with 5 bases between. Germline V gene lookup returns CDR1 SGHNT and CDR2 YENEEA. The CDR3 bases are TGTGCCAGCAGCCTCAGCTCCTACAATGAGCAGTTCTTC. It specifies CASSLSSYNEQFF.

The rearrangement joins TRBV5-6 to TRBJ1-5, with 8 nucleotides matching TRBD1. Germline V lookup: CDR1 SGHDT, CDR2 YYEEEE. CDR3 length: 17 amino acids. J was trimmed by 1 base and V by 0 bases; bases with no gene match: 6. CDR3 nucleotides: TGTGCCAGCAGCTTGGCTGGACAGGGTAGGAGCAATCAGCCCCAGCATTTT. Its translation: CASSLAGQGRSNQPQHF.

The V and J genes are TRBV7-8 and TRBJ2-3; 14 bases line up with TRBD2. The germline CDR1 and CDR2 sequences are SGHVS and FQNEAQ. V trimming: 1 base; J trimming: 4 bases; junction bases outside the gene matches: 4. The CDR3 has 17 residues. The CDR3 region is CASSLGLGLAGADTQYF. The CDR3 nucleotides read TGTGCCAGCAGCTTAGGGTTGGGACTAGCGGGAGCAGATACGCAGTATTTT.

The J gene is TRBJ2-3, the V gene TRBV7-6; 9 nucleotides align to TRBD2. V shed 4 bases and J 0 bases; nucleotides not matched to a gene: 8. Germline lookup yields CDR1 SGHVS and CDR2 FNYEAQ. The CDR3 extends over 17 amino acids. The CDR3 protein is CASSSPVAGASTDTQYF. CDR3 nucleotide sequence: TGTGCCAGCAGCTCCCCCGTAGCGGGGGCTAGCACAGATACGCAGTATTTT.

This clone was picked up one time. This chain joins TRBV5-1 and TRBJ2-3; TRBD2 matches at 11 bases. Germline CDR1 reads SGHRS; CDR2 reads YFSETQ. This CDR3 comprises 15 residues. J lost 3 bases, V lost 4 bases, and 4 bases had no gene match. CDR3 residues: CASSEGLAETDTQYF. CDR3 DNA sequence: TGCGCCAGCAGCGAGGGACTAGCGGAGACAGATACGCAGTATTTT. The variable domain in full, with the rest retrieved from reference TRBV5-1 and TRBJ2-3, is KAGVTQTPRYLIKTRGQQVTLSCSPISGHRSVSWYQQTPGQGLQFLFEYFSETQRNKGNFPGRFSGRQFSNSRSEMNVSTLELGDSALYLCASSEGLAETDTQYFGPGTRLTVL.

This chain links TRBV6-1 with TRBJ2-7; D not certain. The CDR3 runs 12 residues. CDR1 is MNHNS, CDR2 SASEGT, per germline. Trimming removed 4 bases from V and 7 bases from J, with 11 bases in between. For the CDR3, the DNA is TGTGCCAGCAGTGTGCACCCTAGGGAGCAGTACTTC. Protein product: CASSVHPREQYF.

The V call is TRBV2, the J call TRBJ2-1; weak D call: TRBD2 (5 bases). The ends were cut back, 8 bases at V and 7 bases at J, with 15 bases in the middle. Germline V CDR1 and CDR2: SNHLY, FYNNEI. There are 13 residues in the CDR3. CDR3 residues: CASPGPRGNEQFF. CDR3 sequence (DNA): TGTGCCAGCCCGGGCCCCCGGGGTAATGAGCAGTTCTTC.

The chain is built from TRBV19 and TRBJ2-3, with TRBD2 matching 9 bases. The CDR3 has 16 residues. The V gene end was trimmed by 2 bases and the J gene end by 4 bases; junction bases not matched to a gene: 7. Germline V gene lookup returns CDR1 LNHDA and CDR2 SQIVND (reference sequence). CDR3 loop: CASSIRRLAGPDTQYF. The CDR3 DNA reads TGTGCCAGTAGTATACGTCGGCTAGCGGGGCCAGATACGCAGTATTTT.

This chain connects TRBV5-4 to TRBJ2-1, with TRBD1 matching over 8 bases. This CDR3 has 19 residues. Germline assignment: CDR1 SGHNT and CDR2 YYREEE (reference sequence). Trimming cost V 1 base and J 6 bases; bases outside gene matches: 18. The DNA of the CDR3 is TGTGCCAGCAGCTTGAGTCCAGGGGGCGCAGGGGGCCTCACCAATGAGCAGTTCTTC. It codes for CASSLSPGGAGGLTNEQFF. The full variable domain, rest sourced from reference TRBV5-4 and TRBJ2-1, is ETGVTQSPTHLIKTRGQQVTLRCSSQSGHNTVSWYQQALGQGPQFIFQYYREEENGRGNFPPRFSGLQFPNYSSELNVNALELDDSALYLCASSLSPGGAGGLTNEQFFGPGTRLTVL.

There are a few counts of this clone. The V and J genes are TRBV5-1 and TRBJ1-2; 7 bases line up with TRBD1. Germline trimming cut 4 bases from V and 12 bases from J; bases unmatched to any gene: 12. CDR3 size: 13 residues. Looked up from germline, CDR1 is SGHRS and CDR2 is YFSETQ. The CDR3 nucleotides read TGCGCCAGCAGCACCTCGACAGGGACGGGCAACACCTTC. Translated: CASSTSTGTGNTF.